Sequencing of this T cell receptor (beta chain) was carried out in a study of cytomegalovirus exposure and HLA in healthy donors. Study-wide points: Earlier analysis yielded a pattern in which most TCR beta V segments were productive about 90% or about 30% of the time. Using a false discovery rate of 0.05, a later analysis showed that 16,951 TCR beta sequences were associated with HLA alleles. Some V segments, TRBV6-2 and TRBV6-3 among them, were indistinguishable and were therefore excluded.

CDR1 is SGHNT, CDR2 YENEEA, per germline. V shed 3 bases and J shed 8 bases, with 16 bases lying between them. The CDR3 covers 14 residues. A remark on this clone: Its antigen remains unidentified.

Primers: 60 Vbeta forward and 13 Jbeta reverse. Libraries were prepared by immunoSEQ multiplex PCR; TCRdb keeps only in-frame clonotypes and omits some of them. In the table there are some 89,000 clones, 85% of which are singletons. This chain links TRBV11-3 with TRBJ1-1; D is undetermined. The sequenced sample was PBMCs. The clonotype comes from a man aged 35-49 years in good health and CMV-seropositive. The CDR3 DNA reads TGTGCCAGCAGCTTTGAGGGAACTAGGTCGGAAGCTTTCTTT. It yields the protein CASSFEGTRSEAFF. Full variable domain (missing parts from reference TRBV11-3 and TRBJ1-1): EAGVVQSPRYKIIEKKQPVAFWCNPISGHNTLYWYLQNLGQGPELLIRYENEEAVDDSQLPKDRFSAERLKGVDSTLKIQPAELGDSAVYLCASSFEGTRSEAFFGQGTRLTVV.